The 15 T cell receptor beta chains presented below share a single source sample, sequenced in a study of blood T cell repertoires in COVID-19. This table comes from immunoSEQ multiplex PCR, and its TCRdb copy is limited to in-frame clones, with some not included. The sample gives about 210,000 clones, around 92% of which show up once; around 1.2% is in the top ten. The specimen sequenced was peripheral blood. These receptors were taken from a man aged 25 to 40 with acute or convalescent COVID-19.

The V gene is TRBV7-3, the J gene TRBJ2-3; TRBD1 might be the D (6 bases). This CDR3 is built from 16 residues. The V end lost 2 bases, the J end lost 3 bases, and 15 bases lay between the germline ends. Germline V gene lookup returns CDR1 SGHTA and CDR2 FQGTGA. The CDR3 bases are TGTGCCAGCAGCTTATTCGGACAGCAAGGGACAGATACGCAGTATTTT. Its translation: CASSLFGQQGTDTQYF.

The J gene is TRBJ2-1, the V gene TRBV7-8; D is ambiguous. The CDR3 totals 12 residues. Germline CDR1 SGHVS, CDR2 FQNEAQ. Trimming removed 5 bases from V and 12 bases from J, with 14 bases in between. CDR3 amino acids: CASSRPFAGQFF. In DNA, the CDR3 is TGTGCCAGCAGCCGACCCTTTGCAGGGCAGTTCTTC.

This clone has a single count. The chain links TRBV5-4 to TRBJ2-7; 10 positions agree with TRBD1. J gave up 0 bases and V 2 bases, and 11 bases lay outside the gene matches. The CDR3 is made up of 18 amino acids. Germline CDR1 reads SGHNT; CDR2 reads YYREEE (reference sequence). CDR3 DNA sequence: TGTGCCAGCAGCTTTCCGGGACAGGGGCGTTCAAGCTCCTACGAGCAGTACTTC. This gives the protein CASSFPGQGRSSSYEQYF.

The V and J genes are TRBV9 and TRBJ2-7; 10 bases match TRBD2. This CDR3 is 14 amino acids long. Germline V CDR1 and CDR2: SGDLS, YYNGEE. Losses at the gene ends were 0 bases for V and 4 bases for J; bases not matched to a gene: 1. CDR3 in DNA: TGTGCCAGCAGCGTAGGGACTAGCGGTTACGAGCAGTACTTC. Its protein product is CASSVGTSGYEQYF. Based on the CDR3 plus reference TRBV9 and TRBJ2-7, the full variable domain is DSGVTQTPKHLITATGQRVTLRCSPRSGDLSVYWYQQSLDQGLQFLIQYYNGEERAKGNILERFSAQQFPDLHSELNLSSLELGDSALYFCASSVGTSGYEQYFGPGTRLTVT.

The chain joins TRBV7-9 to TRBJ1-1; TRBD1 is a possible D gene (6 bases). Germline CDR1 and CDR2: SEHNR and FQNEAQ (reference sequence). This CDR3 region has 13 residues. With 6 bases removed from V and 4 bases from J, the gap between germline ends came to 12 bases. The CDR3 protein is CASSSQGRTEAFF. CDR3 in DNA: TGTGCCAGCAGTTCACAGGGACGCACTGAAGCTTTCTTT. The full variable domain, completed using reference TRBV7-9 and TRBJ1-1, is DTGVSQNPRHKITKRGQNVTFRCDPISEHNRLYWYRQTLGQGPEFLTYFQNEAQLEKSRLLSDRFSAERPKGSFSTLEIQRTEQGDSAMYLCASSSQGRTEAFFGQGTRLTVV.

This clone appeared once. V usage is TRBV5-4 and J usage is TRBJ1-6; D is perhaps TRBD1 (5 bases). The CDR3 runs to 15 residues. The V gene's germline CDR1 is SGHNT and CDR2 YYREEE (reference sequence). The V end was cut by 5 bases, the J end by 5 bases, with 14 bases between. The CDR3 sequence: CASRSSTDNNSPLHF. CDR3 bases: TGTGCCAGCAGATCATCGACAGACAATAATTCACCCCTCCACTTT.

V gene TRBV11-2 combines with J gene TRBJ2-7; 8 bases align to TRBD1. V lost 6 bases and J lost 6; bases outside the gene matches: 10. This CDR3 has 14 amino acids. The germline V gene has CDR1 SGHAT and CDR2 FQNNGV. CDR3 bases: TGTGCCAGCAGGAGGACAGGGCGACCCACCGAGCAGTACTTC. Translating gives CASRRTGRPTEQYF.

CDR3: CASSRTGPGANVLTF. In DNA form, the CDR3 reads TGTGCCAGCAGTAGAACAGGCCCTGGGGCCAACGTCCTGACTTTC. The rearrangement links TRBV27 to TRBJ2-6; TRBD1 might be the D (5 bases). V lost 5 bases and J lost 2, with 10 bases in between. Germline-derived CDR1 and CDR2 are MNHEY and SMNVEV (reference sequence). CDR3 size: 15 residues.

V usage is TRBV29-1 and J usage is TRBJ1-4; D remains ambiguous. The CDR3 is 13 residues long. V shed 5 bases and J shed 3 bases, with 10 bases lying between them. The V gene's germline CDR1 is SQVTM and CDR2 ANQGSEA. CDR3: CSVIRNSNEKLFF. CDR3 nucleotides: TGCAGCGTTATCAGGAACTCTAATGAAAAACTGTTTTTT.

This chain links TRBV18 with TRBJ1-3; maybe TRBD1 (5 bases). Germline V gene lookup returns CDR1 KGHSH and CDR2 LQKENI. The CDR3 length is 17 residues. Between the trimmed V and J ends, which lost 4 bases and 0 bases, there was a span of 16 bases. The CDR3 spells CASSLFTGRPSGNTIYF. CDR3 bases: TGTGCCAGCTCACTTTTCACAGGCAGACCCTCTGGAAACACCATATATTTT.

The rearrangement uses TRBV2 and TRBJ2-4; D unclear. This CDR3 has 15 amino acids. V dropped 3 bases and J dropped 9 bases, with 18 bases sitting between them. The germline CDR1 and CDR2 sequences are SNHLY and FYNNEI. CDR3 loop: CASSDRLKVSGIQYF. In DNA, the CDR3 is TGTGCCAGCAGTGATCGTTTGAAGGTATCGGGCATTCAGTACTTC.

The CDR3 DNA is TGTGCCTGGAGCCGGGGACTAGCGGGAAGCACAGATACGCAGTATTTT. It codes for CAWSRGLAGSTDTQYF. The V call is TRBV30, the J call TRBJ2-3; TRBD2 matches at 13 bases. V lost 3 bases, J lost 0 bases, and 3 bases stayed unmatched. CDR1 is GTSNPN, CDR2 SVGIG, per germline (reference sequence). The CDR3 extends over 16 amino acids.

V is TRBV2 and J is TRBJ1-5, with D possibly matching TRBD1 (5 bases). V was shortened by 1 base and J by 4 bases, with 11 bases between the two germline ends. This CDR3 spans 15 amino acids. Germline-derived CDR1 and CDR2 are SNHLY and FYNNEI. CDR3 loop: CASSEGTSFNQPQHF. The CDR3 bases are TGTGCCAGCAGTGAAGGGACATCTTTTAATCAGCCCCAGCATTTT. The whole variable domain, filled in from reference TRBV2 and TRBJ1-5, reads EPEVTQTPSHQVTQMGQEVILRCVPISNHLYFYWYRQILGQKVEFLVSFYNNEISEKSEIFDDQFSVERPDGSNFTLKIRSTKLEDSAMYFCASSEGTSFNQPQHFGDGTRLSIL.

The CDR3 protein is CASSSSGANVLTF. CDR3 in DNA: TGTGCCAGCAGCAGCTCTGGGGCCAACGTCCTGACTTTC. The chain employs TRBV27 and TRBJ2-6, with D unclear. The CDR3 runs 13 residues. The germline gives CDR1 MNHEY, CDR2 SMNVEV (reference sequence). Trimming pared 6 bases from V and 0 bases from J, leaving 3 bases between.

The chain employs TRBV27 and TRBJ1-2, with D perhaps matching TRBD1 (5 bases). Trimming took 3 bases from V and 1 from J, leaving 9 bases between them. The CDR3 has 14 amino acids. CDR1 and CDR2 from the germline V gene are MNHEY and SMNVEV (reference sequence). The DNA for the CDR3 is TGTGCCAGCAGTTTCGGGGGGGGTAACTATGGCTACACCTTC. This encodes CASSFGGGNYGYTF.